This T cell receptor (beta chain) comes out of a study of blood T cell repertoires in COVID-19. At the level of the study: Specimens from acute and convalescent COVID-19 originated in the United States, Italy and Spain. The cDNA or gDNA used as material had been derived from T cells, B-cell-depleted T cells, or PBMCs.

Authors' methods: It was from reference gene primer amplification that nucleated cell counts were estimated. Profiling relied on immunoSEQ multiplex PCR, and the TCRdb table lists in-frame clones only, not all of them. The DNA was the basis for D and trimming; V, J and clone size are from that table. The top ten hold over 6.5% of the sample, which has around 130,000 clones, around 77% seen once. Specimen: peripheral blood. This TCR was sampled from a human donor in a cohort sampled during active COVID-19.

The CDR3 loop is CASSHSQETQYF. CDR3 DNA: TGTGCCAGCAGCCACTCCCAAGAGACCCAGTACTTC. The chain has TRBV3-1 (or the pseudogene TRBV3-2) and TRBJ2-5, with D unclear. CDR3 length equals 12 residues. V shed 3 bases and J shed 1 base, with 3 bases lying between them. Germline V gene sequence: CDR1 LGHDT, CDR2 YNNKEL (reference sequence).